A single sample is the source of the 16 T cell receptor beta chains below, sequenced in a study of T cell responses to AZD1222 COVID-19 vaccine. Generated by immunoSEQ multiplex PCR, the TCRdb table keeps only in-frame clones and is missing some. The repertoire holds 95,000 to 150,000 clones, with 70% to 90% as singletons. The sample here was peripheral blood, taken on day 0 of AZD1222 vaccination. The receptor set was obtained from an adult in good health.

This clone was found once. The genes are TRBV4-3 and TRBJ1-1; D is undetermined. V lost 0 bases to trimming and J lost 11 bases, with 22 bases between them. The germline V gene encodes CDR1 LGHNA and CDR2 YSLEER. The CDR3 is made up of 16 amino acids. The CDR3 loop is CASSQDLRASTYPAFF. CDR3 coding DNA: TGCGCCAGCAGCCAAGATTTGCGGGCCTCAACTTATCCGGCTTTCTTT.

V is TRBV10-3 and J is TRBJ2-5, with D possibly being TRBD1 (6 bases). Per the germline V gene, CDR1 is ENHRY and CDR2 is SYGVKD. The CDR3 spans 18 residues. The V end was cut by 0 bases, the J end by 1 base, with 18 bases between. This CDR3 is CAISESTVTFRGQETQYF. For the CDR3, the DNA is TGTGCCATCAGTGAGTCGACAGTTACTTTCAGGGGCCAAGAGACCCAGTACTTC.

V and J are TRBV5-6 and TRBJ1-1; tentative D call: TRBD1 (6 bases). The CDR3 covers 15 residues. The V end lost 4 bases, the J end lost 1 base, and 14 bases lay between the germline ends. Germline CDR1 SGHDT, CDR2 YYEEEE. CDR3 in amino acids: CASSDRTVSNTEAFF. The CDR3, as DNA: TGTGCCAGCAGCGATAGGACAGTTTCGAACACTGAAGCTTTCTTT.

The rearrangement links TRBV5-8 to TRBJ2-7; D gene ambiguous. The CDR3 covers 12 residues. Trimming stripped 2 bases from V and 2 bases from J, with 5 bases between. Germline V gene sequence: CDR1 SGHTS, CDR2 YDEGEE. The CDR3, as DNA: TGTGCCAGCAGCTTTGGGGCCTACGAGCAGTACTTC. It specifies CASSFGAYEQYF.

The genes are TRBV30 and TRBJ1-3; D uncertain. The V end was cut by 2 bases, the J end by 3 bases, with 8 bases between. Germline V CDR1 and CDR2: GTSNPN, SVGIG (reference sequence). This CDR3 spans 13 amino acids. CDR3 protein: CAWSQTVGNTIYF. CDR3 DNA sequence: TGTGCCTGGAGTCAGACTGTTGGAAACACCATATATTTT.

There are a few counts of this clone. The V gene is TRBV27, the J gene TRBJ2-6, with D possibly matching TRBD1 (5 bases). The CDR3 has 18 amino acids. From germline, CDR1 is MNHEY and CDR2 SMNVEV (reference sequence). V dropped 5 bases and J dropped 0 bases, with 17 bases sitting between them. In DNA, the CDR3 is TGTGCCAGCAGTGGGGCAAGGGGTTCTCGCTCTGGGGCCAACGTCCTGACTTTC. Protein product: CASSGARGSRSGANVLTF.

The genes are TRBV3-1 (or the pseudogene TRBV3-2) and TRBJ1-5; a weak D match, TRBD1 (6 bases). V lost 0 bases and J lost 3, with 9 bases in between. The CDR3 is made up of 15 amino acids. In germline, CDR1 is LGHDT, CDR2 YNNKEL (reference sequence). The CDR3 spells CASSQDTGYNQPQHF. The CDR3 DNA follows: TGTGCCAGCAGCCAAGATACAGGGTACAATCAGCCCCAGCATTTT.

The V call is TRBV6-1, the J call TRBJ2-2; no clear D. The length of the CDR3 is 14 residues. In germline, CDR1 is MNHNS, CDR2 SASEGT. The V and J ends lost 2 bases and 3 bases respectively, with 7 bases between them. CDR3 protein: CASSEIPDTGELFF. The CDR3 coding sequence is TGTGCCAGCAGTGAAATCCCAGACACCGGGGAGCTGTTTTTT.

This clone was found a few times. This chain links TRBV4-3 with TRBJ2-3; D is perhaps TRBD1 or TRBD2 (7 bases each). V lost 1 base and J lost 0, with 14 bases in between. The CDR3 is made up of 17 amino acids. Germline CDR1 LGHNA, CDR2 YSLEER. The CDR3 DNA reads TGCGCCAGCAGCCAAGCCCTGGGAGGGGGCAGCACAGATACGCAGTATTTT. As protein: CASSQALGGGSTDTQYF.

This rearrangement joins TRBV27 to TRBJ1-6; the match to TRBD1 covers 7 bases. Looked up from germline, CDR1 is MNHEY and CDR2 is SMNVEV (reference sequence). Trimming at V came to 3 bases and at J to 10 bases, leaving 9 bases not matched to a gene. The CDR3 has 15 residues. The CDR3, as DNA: TGTGCCAGCAGTTTTTTACAGGGGACTCGGTCACCCCTCCACTTT. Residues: CASSFLQGTRSPLHF.

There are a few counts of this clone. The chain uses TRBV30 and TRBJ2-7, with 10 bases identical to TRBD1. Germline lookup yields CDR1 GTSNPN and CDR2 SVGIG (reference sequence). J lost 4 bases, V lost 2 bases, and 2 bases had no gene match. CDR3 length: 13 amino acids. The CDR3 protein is CAWSLDRGYEQYF. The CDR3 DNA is TGTGCCTGGAGTTTGGACAGGGGGTACGAGCAGTACTTC.

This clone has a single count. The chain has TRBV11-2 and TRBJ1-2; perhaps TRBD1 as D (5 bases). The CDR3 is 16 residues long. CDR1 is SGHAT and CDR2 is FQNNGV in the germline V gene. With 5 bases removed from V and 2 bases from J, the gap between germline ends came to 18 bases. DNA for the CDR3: TGTGCCAGCAGCACCATCAGGGAGGGGAGGAACTATGGCTACACCTTC. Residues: CASSTIREGRNYGYTF. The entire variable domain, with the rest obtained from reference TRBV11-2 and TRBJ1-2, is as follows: EAGVAQSPRYKIIEKRQSVAFWCNPISGHATLYWYQQILGQGPKLLIQFQNNGVVDDSQLPKDRFSAERLKGVDSTLKIQPAKLEDSAVYLCASSTIREGRNYGYTFGSGTRLTVV.

CDR3 sequence (DNA): TGTGCCAGCAGCTCCGGTGGTCGAGCGGGGACCAAATACAATGAGCAGTTCTTC. Translating gives CASSSGGRAGTKYNEQFF. The J gene is TRBJ2-1, the V gene TRBV11-2; 7 nucleotides line up with TRBD2. The junction had 16 bases not matched to a gene; V was cut back by 4 bases and J by 4 bases. This CDR3 region has 18 residues. Germline-derived CDR1 and CDR2 are SGHAT and FQNNGV.

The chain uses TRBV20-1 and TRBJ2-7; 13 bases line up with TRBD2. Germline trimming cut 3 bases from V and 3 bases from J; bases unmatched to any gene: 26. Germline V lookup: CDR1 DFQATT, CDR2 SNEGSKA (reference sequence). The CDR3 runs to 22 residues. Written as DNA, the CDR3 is TGCAGTGCTAGTGGGCAGGGGGCCTTCCCGACTAGCGGGAGGTCTACTAGCTACGAGCAGTACTTC. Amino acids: CSASGQGAFPTSGRSTSYEQYF.

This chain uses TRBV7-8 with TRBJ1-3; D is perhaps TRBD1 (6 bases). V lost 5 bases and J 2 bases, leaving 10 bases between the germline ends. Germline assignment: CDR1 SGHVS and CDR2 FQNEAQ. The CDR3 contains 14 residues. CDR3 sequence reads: CASSHDRTGNTIYF. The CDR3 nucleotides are TGTGCCAGCAGCCACGACAGGACTGGAAACACCATATATTTT. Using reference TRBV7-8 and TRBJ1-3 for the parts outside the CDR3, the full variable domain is GAGVSQSPRYKVAKRGQDVALRCDPISGHVSLFWYQQALGQGPEFLTYFQNEAQLDKSGLPSDRFFAERPEGSVSTLKIQRTQQEDSAVYLCASSHDRTGNTIYFGEGSWLTVV.

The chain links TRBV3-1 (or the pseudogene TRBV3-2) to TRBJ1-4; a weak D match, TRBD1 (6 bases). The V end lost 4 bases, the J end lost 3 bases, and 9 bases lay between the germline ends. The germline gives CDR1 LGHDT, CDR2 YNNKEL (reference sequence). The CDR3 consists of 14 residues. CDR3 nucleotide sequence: TGTGCCAGCAGCCGGACAGCCCCTAATGAAAAACTGTTTTTT. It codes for CASSRTAPNEKLFF.